This entry lists 16 T cell receptor beta chains sequenced from one sample in a study of shared clonotypes between healthy human individuals. The data were produced by immunoSEQ multiplex PCR, yet TCRdb's version contains in-frame clones alone and is incomplete. This table holds millions of clones, 85% to 95% found once. The sample was naive CD4+ T cells sorted from blood. Regarding subset: CD45RA+ positively selected. Receptor source: a man between 18 and 29 years old in good health.

This chain connects TRBV19 to TRBJ2-1; TRBD2 is a possible D gene (7 bases). Germline-derived CDR1 and CDR2 are LNHDA and SQIVND (reference sequence). The ends were cut back, 4 bases at V and 5 bases at J, with 18 bases in the middle. The CDR3 spans 16 residues. CDR3 region: CASSTHGGLVNNEQFF. CDR3 bases: TGTGCCAGTAGTACCCACGGGGGGCTGGTGAACAATGAGCAGTTCTTC.

The V gene is TRBV7-2, the J gene TRBJ2-3, with D hard to call. This CDR3 is 11 amino acids long. Trimming pared 7 bases from V and 1 base from J, leaving 3 bases between. Germline V gene data show CDR1 as SGHTA and CDR2 as FQGNSA. CDR3 DNA: TGTGCCAGCAAAGGCACAGATACGCAGTATTTT. This sequence encodes CASKGTDTQYF.

J is TRBJ2-1 and V is TRBV5-4; 9 nucleotides match TRBD2. The germline CDR1 and CDR2 sequences are SGHNT and YYREEE (reference sequence). J gave up 5 bases and V 5 bases, and 5 bases lay outside the gene matches. CDR3 size: 14 residues. The DNA for the CDR3 is TGTGCCAGCAGGCGGCTAGCGGGAAACAATGAGCAGTTCTTC. The encoded protein is CASRRLAGNNEQFF.

The chain combines TRBV10-3 with TRBJ2-5, with 7 bases lining up with TRBD2. The CDR3 loop spans 13 amino acids. The V segment lost 8 bases and the J segment 4 bases; nucleotides outside the gene matches: 7. From germline, CDR1 is ENHRY and CDR2 SYGVKD. This CDR3 is CAIGPVAGETQYF. CDR3 DNA sequence: TGTGCCATCGGTCCTGTAGCGGGAGAGACCCAGTACTTC.

In DNA form, the CDR3 reads TGTGCCAGCAGCGTAGATCCCGGGCCGGACGAAAAACTGTTTTTT. This codes for CASSVDPGPDEKLFF. The chain is built from TRBV9 and TRBJ1-4; D unclear. Looked up from germline, CDR1 is SGDLS and CDR2 is YYNGEE. The CDR3 runs 15 residues. With 0 bases removed from V and 8 bases from J, the gap between germline ends came to 14 bases.

Regarding this clone: At one of its ends the junction is not consistent with the germline gene, which may arise from a read error. The V gene is TRBV7-7, the J gene TRBJ2-2; D call uncertain. Per the germline V gene, CDR1 is SSHAT and CDR2 is FNYEAQ (reference sequence). The CDR3 is 14 residues long. CDR3 in amino acids: CASSLALNTGELFF. As DNA, the CDR3 is TGTGCTAGCAGCTTAGCTCTCAACACCGGGGAGCTGTTTTTT. The variable domain in full, completed from reference TRBV7-7 and TRBJ2-2, reads GAGVSQSPRYKVTKRGQDVTLRCDPISSHATLYWYQQALGQGPEFLTYFNYEAQPDKSGLPSDRFSAERPEGSISTLTIQRTEQRDSAMYRCASSLALNTGELFFGEGSRLTVL.

A word on this clone: Other DNA sequences in this specimen translate into the identical CDR3. This chain's CDR3 is CASSVGDRGYGYTF. CDR3 DNA: TGTGCCAGCAGCGTAGGGGACAGGGGTTATGGCTACACCTTC. This chain joins TRBV9 and TRBJ1-2; TRBD1 aligns across 10 bases. Germline-derived CDR1 and CDR2 are SGDLS and YYNGEE. The CDR3 spans 14 residues. The V and J ends lost 0 bases and 5 bases, in that order; junction bases with no gene match: 1.

On this clone: The same CDR3 can be traced to other DNA sequences in this sample. The genes are TRBV5-1 and TRBJ1-2; 11 bases match TRBD1. The CDR3 has 14 amino acids. Trimming cost V 4 bases and J 5 bases; bases outside gene matches: 4. Germline loops: CDR1 SGHRS, CDR2 YFSETQ. CDR3 residues: CASSVGQGAYGYTF. The CDR3 coding sequence is TGCGCCAGCAGCGTCGGACAGGGGGCGTATGGCTACACCTTC.

This clone has only one observation. The chain combines TRBV6-5 with TRBJ2-1; D might be TRBD2 (5 bases). Germline values: CDR1 MNHEY, CDR2 SVGAGI. The CDR3 consists of 13 residues. The V end lost 2 bases, the J end lost 3 bases, and 5 bases lay between the germline ends. For the CDR3, the DNA is TGTGCCAGCAGTTACGAGGGCTACAATGAGCAGTTCTTC. This encodes CASSYEGYNEQFF.

This clone was observed a handful of times. CDR3 amino acids: CASSVANVRDRNSPLHF. The CDR3 DNA is TGTGCCAGCAGCGTAGCTAACGTGAGGGACAGGAATTCACCCCTCCACTTT. The V call is TRBV9, the J call TRBJ1-6, with 8 bases identical to TRBD1. There are 17 residues in the CDR3. Germline CDR1 reads SGDLS; CDR2 reads YYNGEE. The junction had 9 bases not matched to a gene; V was cut back by 0 bases and J by 7 bases.

This sequence joins TRBV6-5 and TRBJ2-5; a weak D match, TRBD2 (5 bases). The V end was cut by 2 bases, the J end by 10 bases, with 14 bases between. The CDR3 is 13 residues long. Germline V gene data show CDR1 as MNHEY and CDR2 as SVGAGI. CDR3 sequence (DNA): TGTGCCAGCAGTTACAATGACGGAGGTAGCCAGTACTTC. Protein: CASSYNDGGSQYF.

The genes are TRBV6-5 and TRBJ2-1, with a weak D call TRBD2 (5 bases). Germline lookup yields CDR1 MNHEY and CDR2 SVGAGI. V was trimmed by 5 bases and J by 0 bases, leaving 11 bases between them. The CDR3 is made up of 15 amino acids. CDR3 sequence reads: CASSIASRSYNEQFF. Written as DNA, the CDR3 is TGTGCCAGCAGTATAGCGTCTCGCTCCTACAATGAGCAGTTCTTC.

V and J are TRBV7-8 and TRBJ2-3, with TRBD1 matching over 7 bases. The CDR3 runs to 17 residues. Germline values: CDR1 SGHVS, CDR2 FQNEAQ. With 2 bases clipped from V and 1 base from J, the junction kept 9 bases outside the gene matches. The CDR3 sequence: CASSLSPQGRRTDTQYF. CDR3 DNA sequence: TGTGCCAGCAGCTTAAGCCCACAGGGGCGCCGCACAGATACGCAGTATTTT.

The V and J genes are TRBV5-1 and TRBJ1-4; TRBD1 aligns across 7 bases. The CDR3 consists of 15 residues. CDR1 is SGHRS and CDR2 is YFSETQ in the germline V gene. J gave up 5 bases and V 0 bases, and 4 bases lay outside the gene matches. As DNA, the CDR3 is TGCGCCAGCAGCTTGGATTCCAGGGGGAATGAAAAACTGTTTTTT. It codes for CASSLDSRGNEKLFF.

J is TRBJ2-3 and V is TRBV19, with TRBD1 identical over 9 bases. This CDR3 is built from 15 residues. Losses at the gene ends were 4 bases for V and 3 bases for J; bases not matched to a gene: 5. Per germline, CDR1 LNHDA and CDR2 SQIVND (reference sequence). CDR3 nucleotide sequence: TGTGCCAGTAGTAGCCGGGACAGGGTAACAGATACGCAGTATTTT. Protein product: CASSSRDRVTDTQYF.

The chain is built from TRBV5-1 and TRBJ1-4; 7 nucleotides line up with TRBD1. CDR1 and CDR2 from the germline V gene are SGHRS and YFSETQ. This CDR3 contains 14 residues. V shed 6 bases and J 2 bases; nucleotides not matched to a gene: 4. The CDR3 sequence is CASTQGGTNEKLFF. The CDR3 DNA is TGCGCCAGCACCCAAGGGGGCACTAATGAAAAACTGTTTTTT.